This T cell receptor (beta chain) was sequenced during a study of blood T cell repertoires in COVID-19. For the study at large: Specimens from acute and convalescent COVID-19 originated in the United States, Italy and Spain. The analysed material was cDNA or gDNA that came from T cells, B-cell-depleted T cells, or PBMCs.

Recruited during active infection, patients (from Seattle) were subsequently followed longitudinally. Study processing details: From reference gene primer amplification, estimates of nucleated cell counts were derived. Sequenced by immunoSEQ multiplex PCR; TCRdb stores in-frame clones only, minus some. The DNA gave D and trimming, while V, J and clone size come from that table. The sample gives about 530,000 clones, about 88% of which show up once; roughly 8% is in the top ten. Looked up from germline, CDR1 is SNHLY and CDR2 is FYNNEI. The trim removed 7 bases at V and 3 bases at J, leaving 8 bases unmatched. The CDR3 totals 15 residues.

This chain joins TRBV2 and TRBJ2-1; 8 bases map to TRBD2. This clonotype was sampled from a woman between 50 and 59 years old with COVID-19, enrolled during active disease. The sample taken for sequencing was peripheral blood. The DNA for the CDR3 is TGTGCCAGCATAACGGGGGGGCCAGGCTACAATGAGCAGTTCTTC. This sequence encodes CASITGGPGYNEQFF.